A selection of T cell receptor beta chains follows, all from one sample in a study of blood T cell repertoires in COVID-19. Measured with immunoSEQ multiplex PCR; TCRdb has only the in-frame clones, and not every one. The table includes about 49,000 clones, approximately 85% detected once. The sequenced material came from peripheral blood. These receptors were collected from a human donor in a cohort sampled during active COVID-19. The CDR3 runs from the conserved cysteine through the conserved F or W. The D gene is left open where the match is weak. Not all rows give a size; the values are once, few, many and, for expanded clones, a class.

>TRBV5-1|TRBJ1-1|TRBD1|-|15
CASSPDRGRGTEAFF
TGCGCCAGCAGCCCGGACAGGGGGCGTGGGACTGAAGCTTTCTTT
>TRBV28|TRBJ2-7|TRBD1|-|15
CASSLLGQGIGEQYF
TGTGCCAGCAGTTTGCTAGGACAGGGTATTGGCGAGCAGTACTTC
>TRBV5-5|TRBJ2-3|-|-|14
CASSLSGSTDTQYF
TGTGCCAGCAGCTTAAGCGGGAGCACAGATACGCAGTATTTT
>TRBV28|TRBJ2-7|TRBD1|-|16
CASSLPPPGQGYEQYF
TGTGCCAGCAGTCTCCCCCCCCCGGGACAGGGCTACGAGCAGTACTTC
>TRBV5-1|TRBJ1-6|-|-|15
CASSLNPGAGSPLHF
TGCGCCAGCAGCTTGAATCCAGGGGCTGGATCACCCCTCCACTTT
>TRBV4-3|TRBJ1-1|-|-|13
CASSQFIQGGTFF
TGCGCCAGCAGCCAGTTTATCCAGGGAGGGACTTTCTTT
>TRBV7-9|TRBJ1-6|TRBD1|-|16
CASSANTGGVVSPLHF
TGTGCCAGCAGCGCAAATACAGGGGGAGTCGTGTCACCCCTCCACTTT
>TRBV9|TRBJ2-3|-|-|14
CASSVDRFADTQYF
TGTGCCAGCAGCGTAGATCGGTTCGCAGATACGCAGTATTTT
>TRBV7-9|TRBJ1-4|TRBD1|-|16
CASSFWSGTVNEKLFF
TGTGCCAGCAGCTTCTGGTCCGGGACAGTTAATGAAAAACTGTTTTTT
>TRBV11-2|TRBJ1-6|TRBD1|-|15
CASSSRDRGNSPLHF
TGTGCCAGCAGCTCGCGGGACAGGGGTAATTCACCCCTCCACTTT
>TRBV10-2|TRBJ2-7|-|-|14
CASRELGQTYEQYF
TGCGCCAGCAGGGAGCTTGGGCAGACCTACGAGCAGTACTTC
>TRBV2|TRBJ1-1|-|-|15
CASRRRQEVNTEAFF
TGTGCCAGCAGACGGAGACAGGAAGTAAACACTGAAGCTTTCTTT
>TRBV2|TRBJ1-5|-|-|13
CASTQGGNQPQHF
TGTGCCAGCACACAGGGCGGCAATCAGCCCCAGCATTTT
>TRBV6-1|TRBJ1-1|-|few|20
CASSEGSHRVFEKVYTEAFF
TGTGCCAGCAGTGAAGGATCCCACAGGGTTTTTGAAAAGGTGTACACTGAAGCTTTCTTT
>TRBV5-6|TRBJ1-2|-|-|14
CASSEFQVGRGYTF
TGTGCCAGCAGCGAATTCCAGGTGGGGAGGGGCTACACCTTC
>TRBV7-2|TRBJ2-3|TRBD2|few|14
CASSQGLAPDTQYF
TGTGCCAGCAGCCAAGGACTAGCTCCAGATACGCAGTATTTT
>TRBV28|TRBJ1-4|TRBD1|-|20
CASSALGPTGGMVANEKLFF
TGTGCCAGCAGTGCTCTCGGGCCGACAGGGGGCATGGTAGCTAATGAAAAACTGTTTTTT
>TRBV5-1|TRBJ1-2|TRBD1|-|14
CASSFGTGTDGYTF
TGCGCCAGCAGCTTCGGGACAGGGACCGATGGCTACACCTTC
>TRBV6-1|TRBJ2-7|TRBD2|-|17
CASSDLTLGGISYEQYF
TGTGCCAGCAGTGATCTAACCTTGGGGGGGATTTCCTACGAGCAGTACTTC
>TRBV10-3|TRBJ2-7|-|-|12
CAISDTVYEQYF
TGTGCCATCAGCGATACAGTCTACGAGCAGTACTTC
>TRBV6-2/TRBV6-3|TRBJ2-1|TRBD2|-|18
CASSYLGLAGAMYNEQFF
TGTGCCAGCAGTTACCTGGGACTAGCGGGCGCTATGTACAATGAGCAGTTCTTC
>TRBV18|TRBJ1-1|TRBD1|-|13
CASSRFEGQAAFF
TGTGCCAGCTCCCGATTTGAGGGACAGGCGGCTTTCTTT
>TRBV12-5|TRBJ2-7|TRBD1|-|18
CASGLVPGGQGISYEQYF
TGTGCTAGTGGTTTGGTACCTGGGGGACAGGGAATCTCATACGAGCAGTACTTC
>TRBV11-1|TRBJ1-5|-|-|17
CASSLAYMRDHSEPQHF
TGTGCCAGCAGCTTAGCTTATATGCGGGACCATAGCGAGCCCCAGCATTTT
>TRBV28|TRBJ2-1|-|-|14
CASGGLIIFNEQFF
TGTGCCAGCGGGGGGTTGATTATCTTCAATGAGCAGTTCTTC
>TRBV3-1/TRBV3-2|TRBJ1-1|TRBD1|-|15
CASSPTGGSNTEAFF
TGTGCCAGCAGCCCGACAGGGGGCTCAAACACTGAAGCTTTCTTT
>TRBV5-6|TRBJ2-1|TRBD2|-|14
CASSLRLAGNEQFF
TGTGCCAGCAGCTTGCGACTAGCGGGCAATGAGCAGTTCTTC
>TRBV9|TRBJ2-1|TRBD2|-|16
CASSVRSGGSGDEQFF
TGTGCCAGCAGCGTGAGGAGCGGGGGGTCTGGGGATGAGCAGTTCTTC
>TRBV6-2/TRBV6-3|TRBJ1-2|-|once|15
CASSYSGRSEAGYTF
TGTGCCAGCAGTTACTCCGGCAGGTCCGAAGCAGGCTACACCTTC
>TRBV28|TRBJ1-2|-|-|13
CASTIDMYQGYTF
TGTGCCAGCACCATAGACATGTATCAGGGCTACACCTTC
>TRBV6-5|TRBJ1-5|-|few|14
CASRHRGPYQPQHF
TGTGCCAGCAGGCACAGAGGGCCCTATCAGCCCCAGCATTTT
>TRBV7-2|TRBJ1-2|-|-|15
CASSATQGLGYGYTF
TGTGCCAGCAGCGCGACACAGGGACTAGGGTATGGCTACACCTTC
>TRBV14|TRBJ1-1|-|-|15
CASSQDRALGTEAFF
TGTGCCAGCAGCCAAGACAGGGCTTTAGGGACTGAAGCTTTCTTT
>TRBV14|TRBJ2-3|-|-|14
CASSDFTSTDTQYF
TGTGCCAGCTCGGACTTTACTAGCACAGATACGCAGTATTTT
>TRBV19|TRBJ1-3|-|-|14
CASTRGVSGNTIYF
TGTGCCAGTACCCGGGGAGTCTCTGGAAACACCATATATTTT
>TRBV2|TRBJ1-5|-|once|14
CASSWLYSNQPQHF
TGTGCCAGCAGTTGGCTGTATAGCAATCAGCCCCAGCATTTT
>TRBV5-1|TRBJ1-2|TRBD1|-|16
CASSLGSLTGFNGYTF
TGCGCCAGCAGCTTGGGTTCCCTGACAGGGTTTAATGGCTACACCTTC
>TRBV10-3|TRBJ2-1|TRBD1|once|17
CAISEFLDRGSYNEQFF
TGTGCCATCAGTGAGTTTCTGGACAGGGGGTCCTACAATGAGCAGTTCTTC
>TRBV4-3|TRBJ2-1|TRBD2|-|16
CASSPRGGDSYNEQFF
TGCGCCAGCAGCCCCCGGGGGGGGGACTCCTACAATGAGCAGTTCTTC
>TRBV6-4|TRBJ2-2|-|once|19
CASSLWSSGGGRNTGELFF
TGTGCCAGCAGCCTGTGGTCTAGCGGAGGGGGAAGGAACACCGGGGAGCTGTTTTTT